The 21 T cell receptor beta chains below were found in one sample sequenced in a study of blood T cells in healthy people across ages. A second PCR, run for 7 to 11 cycles, used a sample-barcoded 5' primer plus a J-beta primer mix. TCRdb re-called the 5' RACE reads through MiXCR, storing one row per CDR3 protein. The sample yields approximately 1,000,000 distinct CDR3 sequences, around two fifths seen once. Material: blood. The receptors were gathered from a man between 18 and 29 years old in good health.

The rearrangement uses TRBV6-5 and TRBJ2-5, with D possibly called TRBD1 or TRBD2 (5 bases each). CDR3 length equals 14 residues. Germline V gene data show CDR1 as MNHEY and CDR2 as SVGAGI. The V and J ends lost 7 bases and 11 bases respectively, with 23 bases between them. CDR3 sequence reads: CASTAGTRPNEQYF. In DNA, the CDR3 is TGTGCCAGCACCGCCGGGACCCGTCCGAATGAGCAGTACTTC.

The rearrangement uses TRBV7-2 and TRBJ2-5, with TRBD2 as a possible D gene (5 bases). Germline CDR1 SGHTA, CDR2 FQGNSA. Trimming took 5 bases from V and 11 from J, leaving 18 bases between them. The CDR3 length is 13 residues. CDR3 region: CASSRTPTGEQYF. In nucleotides, the CDR3 is TGTGCCAGCAGCCGAACCCCGACTGGGGAGCAGTACTTC.

The sample holds many counts of this clonotype. The rearrangement uses TRBV9 and TRBJ1-2, with 10 bases fitting TRBD1. With V trimmed by 3 bases and J by 4 bases, 3 bases remained unmatched. Germline V lookup: CDR1 SGDLS, CDR2 YYNGEE. CDR3 size: 14 residues. The CDR3 bases are TGTGCCAGCAGCGCGGGACAGGGGTCCTATGGCTACACCTTC. This codes for CASSAGQGSYGYTF.

This clonotype appeared many times. The chain combines TRBV10-3 with TRBJ2-1; D might be TRBD2 (6 bases). The ends were cut back, 0 bases at V and 9 bases at J, with 15 bases in the middle. From germline, CDR1 is ENHRY and CDR2 SYGVKD. This CDR3 is 15 amino acids long. The CDR3 DNA follows: TGTGCCATCAGTGAGTCGGAGGGGACCTCTGCTGAGCAGTTCTTC. This translates into CAISESEGTSAEQFF.

The chain couples TRBV12-3 or TRBV12-4 to TRBJ1-5; D might be TRBD1 (6 bases). With 3 bases removed from V and 3 bases from J, the gap between germline ends came to 15 bases. The CDR3 has 16 residues. This CDR3 is CASSFDGRGLNQPQHF. The CDR3 DNA is TGTGCCAGCAGTTTTGACGGCAGGGGCCTCAATCAGCCCCAGCATTTT.

The V gene is TRBV12-3 or TRBV12-4, the J gene TRBJ2-1; a weak D match, TRBD2 (5 bases). The CDR3 contains 14 residues. Trimming took off 7 bases at V and 8 bases at J, with 18 bases between the two ends. In DNA, the CDR3 is TGTGCCAGCAAACTCCGGGGTAATGGCCATGAGCAGTTCTTC. It codes for CASKLRGNGHEQFF.

This clonotype has ten or more counts. The chain carries TRBV11-3 and TRBJ2-1; D is undetermined. V was pared by 5 bases and J by 5 bases, with 7 bases between. This CDR3 has 12 amino acids. Germline V CDR1 and CDR2: SGHNT, YENEEA. The CDR3 DNA reads TGTGCCAGCAGCGGGTGGAACAATGAGCAGTTCTTC. Its translation is CASSGWNNEQFF.

This clonotype has ten or more counts. The chain is built from TRBV12-3 or TRBV12-4 and TRBJ1-1; TRBD1 is a possible D gene (5 bases). Trimming shortened V by 6 bases and J by 3 bases, and 17 bases separated the two germline ends. The CDR3 runs 15 residues. CDR3 nucleotides: TGTGCCAGCAGGCCCTTTTCTGGGGGGGACACTGAAGCTTTCTTT. This encodes CASRPFSGGDTEAFF.

This chain links TRBV2 with TRBJ1-6, with D possibly matching TRBD1 (5 bases). V gave up 3 bases and J gave up 7 bases, with 10 bases separating them. CDR1 and CDR2 from the germline V gene are SNHLY and FYNNEI. The CDR3 totals 14 residues. The DNA for the CDR3 is TGTGCCAGCAGTGATAGGGGACGGAATTCACCCCTCCACTTT. Its translation is CASSDRGRNSPLHF.

This clonotype showed up many times. The chain recombines TRBV12-3 or TRBV12-4 with TRBJ1-5; a possible D gene is TRBD1 (6 bases). The CDR3 consists of 13 residues. V lost 5 bases to trimming and J lost 4 bases, with 9 bases between them. In nucleotides, the CDR3 is TGTGCCAGCAGTGCACAGGGAAATCAGCCCCAGCATTTT. Translation: CASSAQGNQPQHF.

Turning to this clonotype: This could be a read error, since a much larger clone is one nucleotide away. V usage is TRBV9 and J usage is TRBJ2-4; 9 nucleotides line up with TRBD2. The CDR3 is 14 residues long. Germline CDR1 SGDLS, CDR2 YYNGEE. V was clipped by 4 bases and J by 13 bases; unmatched bases: 12. The CDR3 bases are TGTGCCAGCAGCCCTGGACTAGCGTTTAATGAGCAGTACTTC. Protein product: CASSPGLAFNEQYF.

The genes are TRBV7-2 and TRBJ2-3, with D tentatively TRBD1 (5 bases). CDR1 is SGHTA, CDR2 FQGNSA, per germline. The CDR3 runs to 15 residues. Deletions cut 2 bases from V and 2 bases from J, with 11 bases between. The CDR3 loop is CASSLPGMFTDTQYF. In DNA form, the CDR3 reads TGTGCCAGCAGCTTACCAGGGATGTTCACAGATACGCAGTATTTT.

The table lists this clonotype with a count of one. The chain carries TRBV2 and TRBJ2-1, with TRBD1 matching over 7 bases. The DNA end favors TRBJ2-7, so the J call may be wrong. Germline V gene data show CDR1 as SNHLY and CDR2 as FYNNEI. The CDR3 has 15 amino acids. The CDR3, as DNA: TGTGCCAGCAGTGACATGGGACAGATCTACAATGAGCAGTACTTC. It translates to CASSDMGQIYNEQYF.

The chain links TRBV7-2 to TRBJ2-3, with D tentatively TRBD1 (6 bases). CDR3 length equals 15 residues. V was pared by 1 base and J by 15 bases, with 23 bases between. CDR1 is SGHTA, CDR2 FQGNSA, per germline. The CDR3 DNA follows: TGTGCCAGCAGCTTAGAGGGGGACATGAACACTGAAGCTTATTTT. Protein sequence: CASSLEGDMNTEAYF.

The V gene is TRBV30, the J gene TRBJ2-5; D uncertain. The end of the DNA aligns better with TRBJ2-7, so the J call may be wrong. Looked up from germline, CDR1 is GTSNPN and CDR2 is SVGIG (reference sequence). The CDR3 runs 12 residues. The CDR3 coding sequence is TGTGCCTGGAGCGCCCCTATCGTCGAGCAGTACTTC. Protein: CAWSAPIVEQYF.

Comment on this clonotype: A much more abundant neighbour one base away suggests this may be a read error. The chain carries TRBV20-1 and TRBJ2-5; 8 nucleotides match TRBD2. The length of the CDR3 is 13 residues. Germline CDR1 and CDR2: DFQATT and SNEGSKA (reference sequence). DNA of the CDR3: TGCAGTGCTCCTACTAGCGGTCAAGAGGCCCAGTACTTC. Residues: CSAPTSGQEAQYF.

This clonotype has just a few counts. The rearrangement links TRBV2 to TRBJ2-5; the match to TRBD1 covers 8 bases. Germline trimming cut 6 bases from V and 3 bases from J; bases unmatched to any gene: 3. The germline gives CDR1 SNHLY, CDR2 FYNNEI. The CDR3 has 13 amino acids. The CDR3 coding sequence is TGTGCCAGCAGGGACAGGGTGGAAGAGACCCAGTACTTC. The encoded protein is CASRDRVEETQYF.

V is TRBV19 and J is TRBJ1-1; D gene unclear. V was trimmed by 2 bases and J by 2 bases, leaving 12 bases between them. The CDR3 loop spans 15 amino acids. Germline V gene lookup returns CDR1 LNHDA and CDR2 SQIVND (reference sequence). This CDR3 is CASSIRVRDNTEAFF. For the CDR3, the DNA is TGTGCCAGTAGTATAAGGGTTCGGGATAACACTGAAGCTTTCTTT.

This clonotype turned up a few times. The V gene is TRBV10-3, the J gene TRBJ1-2; 11 bases agree with TRBD1. Germline lookup yields CDR1 ENHRY and CDR2 SYGVKD. Unmatched junction bases numbered 6, after V lost 6 bases and J lost 6 bases. The CDR3 loop spans 14 amino acids. CDR3 coding DNA: TGTGCCATCAGGGACCGGGACAGGGGGAATGGCTACACCTTC. This codes for CAIRDRDRGNGYTF.

At least ten counts were recorded for this clonotype. J is TRBJ1-2 and V is TRBV9; D not certain. The CDR3 is 14 residues long. CDR1 is SGDLS and CDR2 is YYNGEE in the germline V gene. The V and J ends lost 2 bases and 3 bases respectively, with 11 bases between them. CDR3 nucleotide sequence: TGTGCCAGCAGCGTCGAGGCGGAGCACTATGGCTACACCTTC. Its protein product is CASSVEAEHYGYTF.

A few counts support this clonotype. The chain combines TRBV20-1 with TRBJ1-1, with 8 bases aligning to TRBD1. Unmatched junction bases numbered 6, after V lost 1 base and J lost 5 bases. Per germline, CDR1 DFQATT and CDR2 SNEGSKA (reference sequence). CDR3 length: 14 residues. This CDR3 reads CSARVQGVRTEAFF. CDR3 sequence (DNA): TGCAGTGCTAGAGTACAGGGGGTTCGGACTGAAGCTTTCTTT.